Listed below are T cell receptor beta chains from one sample, sequenced in a study of OX40 agonist ivuxolimab in advanced cancers. Assay used: immunoSEQ multiplex PCR; TCRdb lists only in-frame clones, some missing. The sample holds tens of thousands of clones, about 90% seen once. Sequences were derived from CD4+ or CD8+ T cells sorted from blood, sampled in a trial of the OX40 agonist ivuxolimab. These receptors originate from an adult with an advanced solid tumor such as melanoma, head and neck, liver or kidney cancer. Both conserved end residues are part of each CDR3. A D gene is named only where the DNA matches it firmly. Size is stated for part of the rows, as once, few or many counts, or as a class when the clone is expanded.

CDR3 length,D gene,clone size,V gene,J gene,CDR3 protein,CDR3 DNA
14,.,.,TRBV30,TRBJ1-1,CAWTPRGRGTEAFF,TGTGCCTGGACCCCTCGGGGGAGGGGCACTGAAGCTTTCTTT
16,.,.,TRBV16,TRBJ2-6,CASSQQALSGANVLTF,TGTGCCAGCAGCCAACAAGCACTTTCTGGGGCCAACGTCCTGACTTTC
14,.,.,TRBV19,TRBJ2-6,CASSWTAGANVLTF,TGTGCCAGTAGTTGGACAGCTGGGGCCAACGTCCTGACTTTC
15,.,.,TRBV9,TRBJ1-3,CASSAGDIVGNTIYF,TGTGCCAGCAGCGCAGGGGACATTGTCGGAAACACCATATATTTT
14,TRBD1,once,TRBV11-3,TRBJ1-1,CASSRTGDGTEAFF,TGTGCCAGCAGCAGGACAGGGGATGGTACTGAAGCTTTCTTT
13,.,.,TRBV21-1,TRBJ2-7,CASSQPRTYEQYF,TGTGCCAGCAGCCAACCTCGTACCTACGAGCAGTACTTC
14,.,.,TRBV5-1,TRBJ1-1,CASSLAVQNTEAFF,TGCGCCAGCAGCCTGGCGGTTCAGAACACTGAAGCTTTCTTT
18,.,.,TRBV27,TRBJ2-6,CASSLVPPRASGANVLTF,TGTGCCAGCAGTTTAGTACCCCCGAGGGCCTCTGGGGCCAACGTCCTGACTTTC
15,.,once,TRBV9,TRBJ1-5,CASSAHPGSNQPQHF,TGTGCCAGCAGCGCTCATCCGGGGAGCAATCAGCCCCAGCATTTT
15,.,.,TRBV19,TRBJ1-1,CASSAWSRTNTEAFF,TGTGCCAGTAGTGCCTGGTCGCGGACGAACACTGAAGCTTTCTTT
14,TRBD1,.,TRBV18,TRBJ1-2,CASSPGQGLYGYTF,TGTGCCAGCTCACCGGGACAGGGGCTTTATGGCTACACCTTC
15,TRBD1,.,TRBV19,TRBJ1-2,CASRPGTVAYYGYTF,TGTGCCAGTAGACCCGGGACAGTCGCCTACTATGGCTACACCTTC
17,.,.,TRBV11-2,TRBJ2-1,CASSLSLGGSDYNEQFF,TGTGCCAGCAGCTTAAGTTTAGGCGGTTCCGACTACAATGAGCAGTTCTTC
15,.,.,TRBV6-4,TRBJ2-7,CASSDSWGVQYEQYF,TGTGCCAGCAGTGACTCCTGGGGGGTCCAATACGAGCAGTACTTC
14,TRBD1,.,TRBV19,TRBJ1-4,CASSTGQGSEKLFF,TGTGCCAGTAGTACTGGACAGGGGTCTGAAAAACTGTTTTTT
15,TRBD1,.,TRBV18,TRBJ1-4,CASSPRSGGDEKLFF,TGTGCCAGCTCACCACGGTCAGGGGGCGATGAAAAACTGTTTTTT